This T cell receptor (beta chain) was sequenced in a study of post-analysis software for immune sequencing data. In the case of this clonotype: Its target is not known.

Presence of unique molecular identifiers characterized the TCR beta cDNA libraries. TCRdb used MiXCR to reprocess the PCR reads, holding one entry per CDR3 protein. Among around 770,000 distinct CDR3 sequences listed, more than 45% were seen once. Findings and limits, study-wide: Significantly lower normalized Chao1 diversity was seen in multiple sclerosis patients than in controls. The study found TRBV5-6, TRBV5-1 and TRBV20-1 among four to six TRBV segments more frequent in patients than controls.

V was clipped by 0 bases and J by 0 bases; unmatched bases: 6. Germline V gene sequence: CDR1 SGHVS, CDR2 FQNEAQ. This CDR3 region has 17 residues. The sequence was collected from a girl aged 10-17 years with multiple sclerosis. The sample was blood. The J gene is TRBJ2-7, the V gene TRBV7-8; 9 bases are a match to TRBD2. CDR3 loop: CASSLARGLASSYEQYF. The CDR3 nucleotides are TGTGCCAGCAGCTTAGCTCGGGGACTAGCAAGCTCCTACGAGCAGTACTTC.